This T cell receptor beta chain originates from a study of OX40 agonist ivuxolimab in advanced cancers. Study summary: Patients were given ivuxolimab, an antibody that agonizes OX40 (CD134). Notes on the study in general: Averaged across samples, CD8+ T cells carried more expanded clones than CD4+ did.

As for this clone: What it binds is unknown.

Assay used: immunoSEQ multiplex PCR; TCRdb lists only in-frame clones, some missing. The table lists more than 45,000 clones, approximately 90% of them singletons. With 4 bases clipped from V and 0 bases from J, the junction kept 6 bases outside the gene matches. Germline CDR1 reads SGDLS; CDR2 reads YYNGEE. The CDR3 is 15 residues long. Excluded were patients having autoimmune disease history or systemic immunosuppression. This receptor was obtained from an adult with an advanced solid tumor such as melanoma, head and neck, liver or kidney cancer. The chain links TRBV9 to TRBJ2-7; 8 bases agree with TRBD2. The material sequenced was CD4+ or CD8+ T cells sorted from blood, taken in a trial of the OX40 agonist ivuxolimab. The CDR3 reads CASSSGLASSYEQYF. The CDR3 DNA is TGTGCCAGCAGCTCCGGACTAGCCAGCTCCTACGAGCAGTACTTC.